The T cell receptor beta chain under discussion was sequenced for a study of cytomegalovirus exposure and HLA in healthy donors. Whole-study results and caveats: Researchers counted approximately 160 TCR beta chains as cytomegalovirus-associated.

Vbeta (60) and Jbeta (13) primers were used in the PCR. TCRdb's copy holds only in-frame clones and misses some; the assay was immunoSEQ multiplex PCR. This table has tens of thousands of clones, approximately 77% appearing once. This CDR3 comprises 15 residues. Germline-derived CDR1 and CDR2 are MGHRA and YSYEKL. V lost 4 bases and J 2 bases, leaving 15 bases between the germline ends. About this clone itself: The antigen is unknown.

The receptor was derived from a woman aged 40 to 50 in good health and CMV-seropositive. Sequenced: PBMCs. This chain connects TRBV4-1 to TRBJ2-7, with D maybe TRBD2 (5 bases). This chain's CDR3 is CASSLGPGTPYEQYF. The CDR3 nucleotides are TGCGCCAGCAGCCTAGGACCGGGAACTCCCTACGAGCAGTACTTC.